This TCR beta chain was sequenced during a study of blood T cell repertoires in COVID-19. Study overall: Spain, Italy and the United States supplied samples that represented acute and convalescent COVID-19. PBMCs, B-cell-depleted T cells, or T cells provided the cDNA or gDNA that made up the material.

This CDR3 has 13 amino acids. Trimming at V came to 5 bases and at J to 4 bases, leaving 2 bases not matched to a gene. The V gene's germline CDR1 is SGHAT and CDR2 FQNNGV. Repertoires were generated with immunoSEQ multiplex PCR, while TCRdb's copy carries only in-frame clones and drops some. This table has roughly 150,000 clones, about 87% appearing once. This clone was observed a single time. Other DNA variants within this sample encode the same CDR3. The sequence was collected from a human donor in a cohort sampled during active COVID-19. J is TRBJ1-2 and V is TRBV11-2, with TRBD1 matching over 9 bases. The sample comprised peripheral blood. In DNA form, the CDR3 reads TGTGCCAGCAGCCCGGGACAGGGCTATGGCTACACCTTC. It yields the protein CASSPGQGYGYTF.